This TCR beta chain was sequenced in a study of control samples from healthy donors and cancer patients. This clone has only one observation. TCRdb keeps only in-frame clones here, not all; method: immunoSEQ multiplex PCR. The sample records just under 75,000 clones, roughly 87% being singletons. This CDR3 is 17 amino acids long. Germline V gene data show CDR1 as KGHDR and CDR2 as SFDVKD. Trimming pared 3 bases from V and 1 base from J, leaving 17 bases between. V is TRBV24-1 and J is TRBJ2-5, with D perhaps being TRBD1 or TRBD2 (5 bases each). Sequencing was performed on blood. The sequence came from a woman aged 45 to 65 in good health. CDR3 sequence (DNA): TGTGCCACCAGTGATAACCGGGACCTAAAGGGCCAAGAGACCCAGTACTTC. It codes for CATSDNRDLKGQETQYF.